This T cell receptor beta chain derives from a study of T and B cells in COVID-19 patients. Study as a whole: The recovered cohort's median age was roughly 34 years, versus about 63 years in active infection.

Multiplex PCR with BIOMED2 TRB-A/B primer pools amplified TRB rearrangements. TCRdb called the multiplex PCR reads again in MiXCR, with one record for every CDR3 protein. The sample has thousands of distinct CDR3 sequences, 25% to 30% seen once. Study results and caveats: In COVID-19 patients, T cell receptor beta variable and joining gene use was reportedly strongly skewed.

This clonotype was seen repeatedly, ten times or more. The antigen is not known. TRB was amplified from approximately 250-480 ng of blood genomic DNA. This sequence originates from a human donor who had recovered from COVID-19. Input material: blood.

CDR3 sequence reads: CASSGPWDTGELFF. For the CDR3, the DNA is TGTGCCAGCAGCGGACCATGGGACACCGGGGAGCTGTTTTTT. The chain has TRBV12-3 or TRBV12-4 and TRBJ2-2; D unclear. The CDR3 runs 14 residues. Trimming left V 6 bases short and J 3 bases short, with 11 bases between.